Sequencing of this T cell receptor (beta chain) was carried out in a study of identical twins' blood T cells. Study results and caveats: Shared CDR3 clonotype counts between two donors mainly tracked the product of their cloneset sizes, twins included.

TCRdb called the 5' RACE reads again in MiXCR, with one record for every CDR3 protein. In the table there are 350,000 to 400,000 distinct CDR3 sequences, roughly 27% of which are singletons. There are 17 residues in the CDR3. J gave up 12 bases and V 2 bases, and 15 bases lay outside the gene matches. On this clonotype itself: Its antigen remains unknown.

The donors were healthy female monozygous twins, three pairs in total. The three twin pairs were reared together, likely meeting the same infections. The clonotype was recovered from a woman aged 18 to 49 in good health. This chain joins TRBV12-3 or TRBV12-4 and TRBJ2-1; 11 nucleotides line up with TRBD2. Input material: PBMCs. The DNA of the CDR3 is TGTGCCAGCAGTTTAAGCCGACTAGCGGGGACCGACAGTGGGCAGTTCTTC. Translated: CASSLSRLAGTDSGQFF.